This T cell receptor beta chain was documented in a study of blood T cell repertoires in COVID-19. As processed by the authors: Amplification from reference gene primers served as the basis for estimated nucleated cell counts. Clones were read by immunoSEQ multiplex PCR, and TCRdb kept only the in-frame ones, dropping some. The D gene and trimming were derived from the DNA, and the V and J assignments and clone size from that table. The sample contains about 250,000 clones, more than 80% of which appear only once. This CDR3 region has 14 residues. The trim removed 5 bases at V and 5 bases at J, leaving 7 bases unmatched. Germline assignment: CDR1 SGHRS and CDR2 YFSETQ. A single count supports this clone. Other DNA sequences within the sample encode an identical CDR3.

The rearrangement uses TRBV5-1 and TRBJ1-1, with 9 bases that match TRBD1. The sequence derives from a woman between 18 and 29 years old who had recovered from COVID-19. The sequenced sample consisted of PBMCs or T cells enriched from blood (not recorded which). The CDR3 spells CASSLGQGRTEAFF. In nucleotides, the CDR3 is TGCGCCAGCAGTCTCGGACAGGGGAGAACTGAAGCTTTCTTT.